This TCR beta chain was identified during a study of blood T cell repertoires in COVID-19. Across the whole study: Acute and convalescent COVID-19 samples came from the United States, Italy and Spain.

The CDR3 runs 12 residues. CDR1 is SNHLY, CDR2 FYNNEI, per germline. Trimming took 9 bases from V and 1 from J, leaving 7 bases between them. Measured with immunoSEQ multiplex PCR; TCRdb has only the in-frame clones, and not every one. This repertoire shows some 150,000 clones, 70% to 90% found once; its top ten account for around 8%. Enrolled during active infection, Seattle patients were then followed longitudinally. This clone turned up a few times. This clonotype originated in a woman aged 60 to 75 with COVID-19, enrolled during active disease. This chain links TRBV2 with TRBJ2-1, with D hard to call. The sequencing input was peripheral blood. The CDR3 nucleotides read TGTGCCAGTCCAACATCCTACAATGAGCAGTTCTTC. It yields the protein CASPTSYNEQFF.